This TCR beta chain was documented in a study of T cells in Graves' hyperthyroidism and ophthalmopathy. Template material for amplifying TCR beta CDR3 regions consisted of RNA transcripts. Carried out on the TCR CDR3, a first-round RT-PCR used the HTBI primer set. MiXCR, applied by TCRdb to the multiplex PCR reads, yields one record per CDR3 protein. In the table there are about 380,000 distinct CDR3 sequences, approximately 15% of which are singletons. General observations from the study: Most expanded thyroid clonotypes above 0.001 recurred in blood. The authors' 13 V-J model separated ophthalmopathy from stable hyperthyroidism.

This clonotype was recorded at least ten times. The antigen remains undetermined. The specimen was blood. This receptor was identified in a man aged 25-45 years with Graves' hyperthyroidism that later progressed to Graves' ophthalmopathy.

CDR3 in DNA: TGTGCCAGCAGCTTAAGGACGGCAACTAATGAAAAACTGTTTTTT. This gives the protein CASSLRTATNEKLFF. The chain links TRBV7-6 to TRBJ1-4; D is undetermined. V lost 2 bases to trimming and J lost 0 bases, with 7 bases between them. CDR1 and CDR2 (germline): SGHVS, FNYEAQ. CDR3 length equals 15 residues.